This TCR beta chain appears in the sequencing data of a study of T cell responses to AZD1222 COVID-19 vaccine. Study-wide findings and caveats: Donors were chiefly white British, with a greater number of females, and clonal diversity was perhaps underestimated. No day 14 peak samples; only post-peak repertoires were characterized. Spike-specific TCR breadth and depth went up after people got two AZD1222 doses.

Regarding this clone: Antigen: not known.

Here immunoSEQ multiplex PCR was the method, and the copy in TCRdb shows in-frame clones only, minus some. This sample has around 120,000 clones; about 88% occur once, and the top ten carry about 17%. CDR1 and CDR2 (germline): LNHDA, SQIVND (reference sequence). J lost 4 bases, V lost 2 bases, and 4 bases had no gene match. The length of the CDR3 is 15 residues. This specimen was peripheral blood, taken on day 0 of MenACWY control vaccination. The chain combines TRBV19 with TRBJ1-3, with TRBD1 matching over 8 bases. This receptor was taken from an adult in good health. The CDR3 is CASSIPAGGGNTIYF. The DNA of the CDR3 is TGTGCCAGTAGTATACCCGCAGGGGGCGGAAACACCATATATTTT.